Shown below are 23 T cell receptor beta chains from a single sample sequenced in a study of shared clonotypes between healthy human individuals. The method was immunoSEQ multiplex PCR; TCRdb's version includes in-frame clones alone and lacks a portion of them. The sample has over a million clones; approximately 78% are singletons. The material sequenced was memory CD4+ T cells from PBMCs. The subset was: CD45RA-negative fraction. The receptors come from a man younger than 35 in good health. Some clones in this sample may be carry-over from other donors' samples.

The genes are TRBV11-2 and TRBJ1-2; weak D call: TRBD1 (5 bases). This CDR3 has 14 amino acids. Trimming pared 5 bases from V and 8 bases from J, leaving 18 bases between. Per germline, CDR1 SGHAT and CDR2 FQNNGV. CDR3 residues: CASSTSGLGRGYTF. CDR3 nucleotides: TGTGCCAGCAGCACGTCGGGGCTCGGACGAGGCTACACCTTC.

The CDR3 sequence is CASSLDSSGTYPYEQYF. CDR3 nucleotide sequence: TGTGCCAGCAGCTTAGATAGTTCCGGGACCTATCCCTACGAGCAGTACTTC. V gene TRBV7-9 combines with J gene TRBJ2-7; D possibly uses TRBD1 or TRBD2 (5 bases each). The CDR3 runs to 17 residues. V lost 1 base, J lost 2 bases, and 18 bases lay in between. Germline V gene sequence: CDR1 SEHNR, CDR2 FQNEAQ (reference sequence).

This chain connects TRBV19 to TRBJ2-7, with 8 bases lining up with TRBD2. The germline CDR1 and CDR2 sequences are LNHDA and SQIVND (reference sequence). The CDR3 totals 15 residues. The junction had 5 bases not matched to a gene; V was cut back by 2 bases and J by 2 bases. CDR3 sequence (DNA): TGTGCCAGTAGTATAAGGACTAGCCTTACCTACGAGCAGTACTTC. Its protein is CASSIRTSLTYEQYF.

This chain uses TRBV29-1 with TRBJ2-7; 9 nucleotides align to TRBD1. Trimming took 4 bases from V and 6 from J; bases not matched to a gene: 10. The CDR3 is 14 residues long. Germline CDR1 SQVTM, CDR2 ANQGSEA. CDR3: CSVGSRTGAFEQYF. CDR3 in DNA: TGCAGCGTTGGGTCCAGGACAGGGGCGTTCGAGCAGTACTTC.

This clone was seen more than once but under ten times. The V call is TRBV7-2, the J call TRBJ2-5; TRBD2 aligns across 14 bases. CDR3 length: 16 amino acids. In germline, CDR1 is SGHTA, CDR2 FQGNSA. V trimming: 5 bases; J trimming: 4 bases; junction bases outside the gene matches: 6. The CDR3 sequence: CASSRTSGRLRETQYF. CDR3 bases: TGTGCCAGCAGCAGGACTAGCGGGAGGTTACGAGAGACCCAGTACTTC.

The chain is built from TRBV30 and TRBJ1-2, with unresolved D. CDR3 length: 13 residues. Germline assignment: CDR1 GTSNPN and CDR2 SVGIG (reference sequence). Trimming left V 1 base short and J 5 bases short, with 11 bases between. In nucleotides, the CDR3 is TGTGCCTGGAGTGCCACGTGGGGTTATGGCTACACCTTC. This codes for CAWSATWGYGYTF.

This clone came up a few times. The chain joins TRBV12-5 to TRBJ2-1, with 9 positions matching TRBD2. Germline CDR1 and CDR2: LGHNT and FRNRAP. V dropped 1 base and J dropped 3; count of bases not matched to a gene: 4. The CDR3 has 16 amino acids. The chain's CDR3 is CASGLGLAASYNEQFF. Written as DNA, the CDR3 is TGTGCTAGTGGTTTGGGACTAGCGGCCAGCTACAATGAGCAGTTCTTC.

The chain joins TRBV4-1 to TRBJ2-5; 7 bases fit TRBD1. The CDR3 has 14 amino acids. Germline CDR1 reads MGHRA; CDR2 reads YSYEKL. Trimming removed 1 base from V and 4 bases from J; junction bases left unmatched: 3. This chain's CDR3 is CASSQVQGVETQYF. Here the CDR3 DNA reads TGCGCCAGCAGCCAAGTTCAGGGGGTAGAGACCCAGTACTTC.

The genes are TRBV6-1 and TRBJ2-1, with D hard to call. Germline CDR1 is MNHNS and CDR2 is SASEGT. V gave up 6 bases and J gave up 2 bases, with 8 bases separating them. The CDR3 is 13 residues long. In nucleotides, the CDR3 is TGTGCCAGCAGAAAAGACACCTACAATGAGCAGTTCTTC. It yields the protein CASRKDTYNEQFF.

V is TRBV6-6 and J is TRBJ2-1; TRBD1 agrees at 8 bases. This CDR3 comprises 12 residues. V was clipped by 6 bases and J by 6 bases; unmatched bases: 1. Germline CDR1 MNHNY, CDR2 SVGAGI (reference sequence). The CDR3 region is CASSGQGNEQFF. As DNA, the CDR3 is TGTGCCAGCAGCGGACAGGGCAATGAGCAGTTCTTC.

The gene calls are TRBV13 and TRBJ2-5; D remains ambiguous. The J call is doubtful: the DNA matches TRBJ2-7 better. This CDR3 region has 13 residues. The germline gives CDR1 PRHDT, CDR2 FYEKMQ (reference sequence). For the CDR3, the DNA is TGTGCCAGCAGCTTAGTATCGGAGTACGAGCAGTACTTC. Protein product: CASSLVSEYEQYF.

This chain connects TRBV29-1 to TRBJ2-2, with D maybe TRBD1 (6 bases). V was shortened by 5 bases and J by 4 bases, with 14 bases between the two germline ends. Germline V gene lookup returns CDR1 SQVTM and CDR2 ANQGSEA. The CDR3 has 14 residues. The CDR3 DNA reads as TGCAGCGTTTCCGGGACACCACCCACCGGGGAGCTGTTTTTT. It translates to CSVSGTPPTGELFF.

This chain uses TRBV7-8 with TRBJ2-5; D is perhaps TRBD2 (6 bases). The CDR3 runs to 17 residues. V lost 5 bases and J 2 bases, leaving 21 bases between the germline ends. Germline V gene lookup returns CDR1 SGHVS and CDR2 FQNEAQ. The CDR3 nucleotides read TGTGCCAGCAGCCCTCGGGGGTGGCGGGACGCACAAGAGACCCAGTACTTC. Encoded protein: CASSPRGWRDAQETQYF.

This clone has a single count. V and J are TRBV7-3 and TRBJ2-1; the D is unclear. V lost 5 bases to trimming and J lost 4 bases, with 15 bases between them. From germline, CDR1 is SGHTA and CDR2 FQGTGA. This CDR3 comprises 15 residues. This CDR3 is CASSALVSPYNEQFF. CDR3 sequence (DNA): TGTGCCAGCAGCGCCTTAGTGAGCCCTTACAATGAGCAGTTCTTC.

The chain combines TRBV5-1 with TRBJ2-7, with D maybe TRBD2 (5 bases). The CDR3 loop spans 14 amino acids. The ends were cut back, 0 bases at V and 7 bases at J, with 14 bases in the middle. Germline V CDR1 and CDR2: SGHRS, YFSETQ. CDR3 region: CASSLEGTTGEQYF. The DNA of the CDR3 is TGCGCCAGCAGCTTGGAGGGCACTACGGGGGAGCAGTACTTC.

The chain's CDR3 is CSTTSGPTDTQYF. The CDR3 DNA reads TGCAGCACGACTAGCGGACCCACAGATACGCAGTATTTT. The V and J genes are TRBV29-1 and TRBJ2-3, with TRBD2 identical over 9 bases. Germline trimming cut 8 bases from V and 2 bases from J; bases unmatched to any gene: 5. This CDR3 has 13 residues. Germline V gene data show CDR1 as SQVTM and CDR2 as ANQGSEA.

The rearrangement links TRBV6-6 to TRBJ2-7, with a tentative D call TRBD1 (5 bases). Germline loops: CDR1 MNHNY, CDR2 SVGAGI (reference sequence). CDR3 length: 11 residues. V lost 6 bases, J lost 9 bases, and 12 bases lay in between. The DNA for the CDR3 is TGTGCCAGCAGCACCAGGGTACGGCAGTACTTC. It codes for CASSTRVRQYF.

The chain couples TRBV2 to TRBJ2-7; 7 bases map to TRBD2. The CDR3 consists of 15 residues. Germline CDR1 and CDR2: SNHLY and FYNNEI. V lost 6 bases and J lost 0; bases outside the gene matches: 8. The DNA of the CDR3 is TGTGCCAGCAGGGGGAGGGATCGAAGCTCCTACGAGCAGTACTTC. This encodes CASRGRDRSSYEQYF.

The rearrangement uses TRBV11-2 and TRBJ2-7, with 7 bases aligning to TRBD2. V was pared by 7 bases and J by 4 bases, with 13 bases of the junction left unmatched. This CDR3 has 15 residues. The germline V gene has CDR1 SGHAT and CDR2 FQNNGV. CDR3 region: CASKSVRGGRYEQYF. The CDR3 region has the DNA TGTGCCAGCAAATCCGTGAGGGGAGGGAGGTACGAGCAGTACTTC. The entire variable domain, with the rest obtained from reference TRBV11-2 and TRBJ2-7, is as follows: EAGVAQSPRYKIIEKRQSVAFWCNPISGHATLYWYQQILGQGPKLLIQFQNNGVVDDSQLPKDRFSAERLKGVDSTLKIQPAKLEDSAVYLCASKSVRGGRYEQYFGPGTRLTVT.

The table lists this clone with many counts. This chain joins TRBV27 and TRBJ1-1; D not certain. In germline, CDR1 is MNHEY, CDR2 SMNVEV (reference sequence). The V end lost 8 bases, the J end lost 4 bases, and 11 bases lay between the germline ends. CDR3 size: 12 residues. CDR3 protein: CASRTEGTEAFF. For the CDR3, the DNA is TGTGCCAGCCGGACGGAGGGCACTGAAGCTTTCTTT.

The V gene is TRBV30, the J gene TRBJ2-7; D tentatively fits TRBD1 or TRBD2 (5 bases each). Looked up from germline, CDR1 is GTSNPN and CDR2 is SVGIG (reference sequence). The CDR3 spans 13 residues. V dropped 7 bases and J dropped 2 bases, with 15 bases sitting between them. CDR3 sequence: CASRVWEPYEQYF. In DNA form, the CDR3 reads TGTGCCTCCAGGGTTTGGGAGCCCTACGAGCAGTACTTC.

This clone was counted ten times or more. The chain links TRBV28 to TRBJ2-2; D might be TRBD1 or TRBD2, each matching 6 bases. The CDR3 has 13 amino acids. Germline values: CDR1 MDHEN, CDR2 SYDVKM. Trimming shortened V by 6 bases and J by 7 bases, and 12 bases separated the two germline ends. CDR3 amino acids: CASRGGGHGELFF. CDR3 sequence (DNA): TGTGCCAGCAGAGGAGGGGGACACGGGGAGCTGTTTTTT.

The CDR3 region has the DNA TGTGCCACCAGCAGAGATTACGGGAGAAACAATGAGCAGTTCTTC. This encodes CATSRDYGRNNEQFF. The V and J genes are TRBV15 and TRBJ2-1, with D perhaps TRBD2 (6 bases). CDR3 length: 15 residues. CDR1 is LNHNV and CDR2 is YYDKDF in the germline V gene (reference sequence). V lost 0 bases, J lost 5 bases, and 11 bases lay in between.